One sample yielded the 24 T cell receptor beta chains listed below, sequenced in a study of OX40 agonist ivuxolimab in advanced cancers. The repertoire was sequenced with immunoSEQ multiplex PCR; TCRdb's copy has only in-frame clones and lacks some. The table records over 70,000 clones, around 93% of them present only once. This material consisted of CD4+ or CD8+ T cells sorted from blood, taken in a trial of the OX40 agonist ivuxolimab. All receptors derive from an adult with an advanced solid tumor such as melanoma, head and neck, liver or kidney cancer.

The J gene is TRBJ1-2, the V gene TRBV14, with D possibly TRBD1 on 6 matching bases. Trimming removed 0 bases at V and 4 bases at J, with 12 bases between. The CDR3 runs to 15 residues. The germline gives CDR1 SGHDN, CDR2 FVKESK. CDR3 sequence reads: CASSQEDGTSYGYTF. The CDR3 DNA is TGTGCCAGCAGCCAAGAAGACGGGACAAGCTATGGCTACACCTTC.

V usage is TRBV27 and J usage is TRBJ2-5, with 9 positions matching TRBD1. Per the germline V gene, CDR1 is MNHEY and CDR2 is SMNVEV (reference sequence). Trimming removed 3 bases from V and 3 bases from J; junction bases left unmatched: 2. This CDR3 is 14 amino acids long. Written as DNA, the CDR3 is TGTGCCAGCAGTTTGAGGGACAGGGAAGAGACCCAGTACTTC. This translates into CASSLRDREETQYF.

V gene TRBV23-1 combines with J gene TRBJ1-2; a possible D gene is TRBD1 (5 bases). TRBV23-1 is known as an ORF, though its function is uncertain. The CDR3 contains 17 residues. V lost 6 bases, J lost 5 bases, and 25 bases lay in between. The CDR3 protein is CASSQGGLRPKRYGYTF. Here the CDR3 DNA reads TGCGCCAGCAGCCAGGGAGGACTCCGCCCCAAGAGGTATGGCTACACCTTC.

The chain is built from TRBV10-1 and TRBJ1-2; D unresolved. CDR3 length: 12 residues. The V gene's germline CDR1 is WNHNN and CDR2 SYGVQD (reference sequence). V was cut by 7 bases and J by 4 bases, with 10 bases left in between. CDR3 in DNA: TGCGCCAGCAAGCAGGCGTCCTATGGCTACACCTTC. Its protein product is CASKQASYGYTF.

The chain has TRBV27 and TRBJ1-1; D is undetermined. Germline V gene data show CDR1 as MNHEY and CDR2 as SMNVEV (reference sequence). Trimming took off 7 bases at V and 7 bases at J, with 19 bases between the two ends. The CDR3 is 14 residues long. This CDR3 reads CASIPPGEISEAFF. CDR3 nucleotide sequence: TGTGCCAGCATACCTCCGGGCGAGATAAGTGAAGCTTTCTTT.

V usage is TRBV14 and J usage is TRBJ2-3, with D maybe TRBD2 (5 bases). The CDR3 extends over 11 amino acids. Germline CDR1 and CDR2: SGHDN and FVKESK. V was trimmed by 3 bases and J by 13 bases, leaving 11 bases between them. The CDR3 coding sequence is TGTGCCAGCAGCCATCGGGATAGGGAGTATTTT. Translated, it gives CASSHRDREYF.

The gene calls are TRBV19 and TRBJ1-3, with D uncertain. This CDR3 has 13 amino acids. The ends were cut back, 7 bases at V and 4 bases at J, with 11 bases in the middle. Per germline, CDR1 LNHDA and CDR2 SQIVND (reference sequence). CDR3 DNA: TGTGCCAGTACTCTGGGTGCAGGAAACACCATATATTTT. Translation: CASTLGAGNTIYF. Based on the CDR3 plus reference TRBV19 and TRBJ1-3, the full variable domain is DGGITQSPKYLFRKEGQNVTLSCEQNLNHDAMYWYRQDPGQGLRLIYYSQIVNDFQKGDIAEGYSVSREKKESFPLTVTSAQKNPTAFYLCASTLGAGNTIYFGEGSWLTVV.

The V call is TRBV2, the J call TRBJ1-1, with D tentatively TRBD1 (5 bases). Germline V gene lookup returns CDR1 SNHLY and CDR2 FYNNEI. Trimming stripped 10 bases from V and 4 bases from J, with 13 bases between. This CDR3 comprises 12 residues. DNA for the CDR3: TGTGCCATCAACGGGGGAGGCACTGAAGCTTTCTTT. It is translated as CAINGGGTEAFF.

The chain carries TRBV14 and TRBJ2-2; tentative D call: TRBD1 (6 bases). This CDR3 comprises 14 residues. V was cut by 3 bases and J by 2 bases, with 7 bases left in between. The V gene's germline CDR1 is SGHDN and CDR2 FVKESK. Here the CDR3 reads CASSQGQNTGELFF. In DNA form, the CDR3 reads TGTGCCAGCAGCCAGGGACAAAACACCGGGGAGCTGTTTTTT.

The chain links TRBV15 to TRBJ1-2; D gene unclear. Looked up from germline, CDR1 is LNHNV and CDR2 is YYDKDF (reference sequence). The CDR3 is made up of 14 amino acids. Trimming removed 2 bases at V and 2 bases at J, with 9 bases between. This CDR3 is CATSRPDKNYGYTF. The CDR3, as DNA: TGTGCCACCAGCAGACCCGACAAAAACTATGGCTACACCTTC.

This sequence joins TRBV7-2 and TRBJ2-5; D not resolved. This CDR3 has 15 amino acids. The V gene's germline CDR1 is SGHTA and CDR2 FQGNSA. With 5 bases removed from V and 0 bases from J, the gap between germline ends came to 13 bases. CDR3 nucleotides: TGTGCCAGCAGCACTCAGGAGACCTACCAAGAGACCCAGTACTTC. Protein product: CASSTQETYQETQYF.

CDR3: CASSLRERGISGNTIYF. Here the CDR3 DNA reads TGCGCCAGCAGCTTGAGAGAAAGGGGCATCTCTGGAAACACCATATATTTT. The V call is TRBV5-1, the J call TRBJ1-3, with D possibly TRBD1 on 5 matching bases. The CDR3 has 17 amino acids. V gave up 1 base and J gave up 0 bases, with 14 bases separating them. Looked up from germline, CDR1 is SGHRS and CDR2 is YFSETQ.

V gene TRBV27 combines with J gene TRBJ2-7, with 7 bases identical to TRBD1. Germline assignment: CDR1 MNHEY and CDR2 SMNVEV (reference sequence). The CDR3 is 13 residues long. The V segment lost 10 bases and the J segment 5 bases; nucleotides outside the gene matches: 11. The CDR3 here is CATCAGGFNEQYF. For the CDR3, the DNA is TGTGCCACCTGCGCAGGGGGTTTCAACGAGCAGTACTTC.

This sequence joins TRBV7-9 and TRBJ2-7; 10 nucleotides match TRBD1. The CDR3 extends over 15 amino acids. The ends lost 5 bases at V and 2 bases at J; junction bases unmatched: 6. The germline CDR1 and CDR2 sequences are SEHNR and FQNEAQ (reference sequence). The CDR3 is CASSHGTGDPYEQYF. CDR3 nucleotide sequence: TGTGCCAGCAGCCACGGGACAGGGGACCCCTACGAGCAGTACTTC. Using reference TRBV7-9 and TRBJ2-7 for the parts outside the CDR3, the full variable domain is DTGVSQNPRHKITKRGQNVTFRCDPISEHNRLYWYRQTLGQGPEFLTYFQNEAQLEKSRLLSDRFSAERPKGSFSTLEIQRTEQGDSAMYLCASSHGTGDPYEQYFGPGTRLTVT.

The table lists this clone with a count of one. V usage is TRBV29-1 and J usage is TRBJ1-2, with D unresolved. The CDR3 loop spans 13 amino acids. Deletions cut 7 bases from V and 4 bases from J, with 16 bases between. Germline CDR1 reads SQVTM; CDR2 reads ANQGSEA. The CDR3 DNA sequence: TGCAGCGACCGGGAGGCGGAGAGCTATGGCTACACCTTC. Encoded protein: CSDREAESYGYTF.

V is TRBV5-6 and J is TRBJ2-1, with D unclear. The CDR3 has 13 residues. V was clipped by 0 bases and J by 6 bases, with 7 bases between them. The V gene's germline CDR1 is SGHDT and CDR2 YYEEEE. This chain's CDR3 is CASSLEWGNEQFF. The CDR3, as DNA: TGTGCCAGCAGCTTGGAGTGGGGCAATGAGCAGTTCTTC.

The J gene is TRBJ2-4, the V gene TRBV7-8; TRBD1 is a possible D gene (5 bases). This CDR3 has 14 amino acids. V gave up 0 bases and J gave up 5 bases, with 8 bases separating them. Germline V gives CDR1 SGHVS, CDR2 FQNEAQ. CDR3 sequence reads: CASSLAGRENIQYF. In DNA form, the CDR3 reads TGTGCCAGCAGCTTAGCGGGCAGGGAAAACATTCAGTACTTC.

This chain connects TRBV19 to TRBJ1-2; 8 nucleotides line up with TRBD1. The V segment lost 1 base and the J segment 7 bases; nucleotides outside the gene matches: 5. CDR3 length: 14 amino acids. Germline V gene data show CDR1 as LNHDA and CDR2 as SQIVND (reference sequence). Here the CDR3 DNA reads TGTGCCAGTAGTATAGGCCCAGGGGGCACTGGCTACACCTTC. Translated: CASSIGPGGTGYTF.

The genes are TRBV19 and TRBJ1-5; TRBD1 matches at 7 bases. Looked up from germline, CDR1 is LNHDA and CDR2 is SQIVND (reference sequence). The CDR3 loop spans 21 amino acids. The junction had 27 bases not matched to a gene; V was cut back by 6 bases and J by 4 bases. CDR3 loop: CASSVGAGGLGEGFSNQPQHF. DNA of the CDR3: TGTGCCAGTAGCGTCGGTGCAGGGGGACTCGGCGAAGGGTTTTCTAATCAGCCCCAGCATTTT.

This rearrangement joins TRBV13 to TRBJ2-7; a possible D gene is TRBD2 (5 bases). V was cut by 5 bases and J by 6 bases, with 20 bases left in between. Germline V gene lookup returns CDR1 PRHDT and CDR2 FYEKMQ (reference sequence). CDR3 length: 15 amino acids. CDR3 protein: CASSPARPVEGEQYF. The CDR3 DNA reads TGTGCCAGCAGCCCGGCACGGCCTGTTGAGGGCGAGCAGTACTTC.

This chain uses TRBV4-2 with TRBJ2-3, with 7 bases fitting TRBD2. CDR1 and CDR2 from the germline V gene are LGHNA and YNFKEQ. The CDR3 sequence is 20 residues long. The junction had 20 bases not matched to a gene; V was cut back by 3 bases and J by 2 bases. CDR3 sequence: CASSQAQDGRGREYTDTQYF. The CDR3 region has the DNA TGTGCCAGCAGCCAGGCCCAAGATGGTAGAGGGCGGGAGTACACAGATACGCAGTATTTT.

V and J are TRBV19 and TRBJ2-7, with TRBD1 matching 8 bases. V was clipped by 7 bases and J by 5 bases; unmatched bases: 13. The CDR3 totals 15 residues. Germline CDR1 and CDR2: LNHDA and SQIVND (reference sequence). The CDR3 DNA is TGTGCCAGTAATACCCCGGGACAGGCTGTTCACGAGCAGTACTTC. This translates into CASNTPGQAVHEQYF.

This clone was counted a single time. This chain connects TRBV6-1 to TRBJ2-1, with 7 bases identical to TRBD2. The CDR3 contains 17 residues. Trimming removed 2 bases from V and 7 bases from J; junction bases left unmatched: 14. Per germline, CDR1 MNHNS and CDR2 SASEGT. The CDR3: CASSEFPGGSVRNEQFF. The DNA for the CDR3 is TGTGCCAGCAGTGAATTTCCCGGCGGGAGCGTAAGGAATGAGCAGTTCTTC.

V and J are TRBV11-2 and TRBJ2-7; TRBD1 might be the D (6 bases). The germline gives CDR1 SGHAT, CDR2 FQNNGV. The V end was cut by 6 bases, the J end by 5 bases, with 14 bases between. CDR3 length: 13 residues. CDR3 DNA: TGTGCCAGCAGGCCACAGGGACGTGACGAGCAGTACTTC. Amino acids: CASRPQGRDEQYF.